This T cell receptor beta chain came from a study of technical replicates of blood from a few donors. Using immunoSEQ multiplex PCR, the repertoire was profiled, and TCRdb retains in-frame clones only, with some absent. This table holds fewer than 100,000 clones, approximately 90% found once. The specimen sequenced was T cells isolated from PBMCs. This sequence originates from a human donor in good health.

The CDR3 DNA reads TGTGCCAGCAGCCCCCCCTTCCGCTTGAGCTCCTACAATGAGCAGTTCTTC. Residues: CASSPPFRLSSYNEQFF. The rearrangement links TRBV7-9 to TRBJ2-1; D is unresolved. The CDR3 length is 17 residues. Germline CDR1 and CDR2: SEHNR and FQNEAQ (reference sequence). V was pared by 5 bases and J by 0 bases, with 17 bases between.